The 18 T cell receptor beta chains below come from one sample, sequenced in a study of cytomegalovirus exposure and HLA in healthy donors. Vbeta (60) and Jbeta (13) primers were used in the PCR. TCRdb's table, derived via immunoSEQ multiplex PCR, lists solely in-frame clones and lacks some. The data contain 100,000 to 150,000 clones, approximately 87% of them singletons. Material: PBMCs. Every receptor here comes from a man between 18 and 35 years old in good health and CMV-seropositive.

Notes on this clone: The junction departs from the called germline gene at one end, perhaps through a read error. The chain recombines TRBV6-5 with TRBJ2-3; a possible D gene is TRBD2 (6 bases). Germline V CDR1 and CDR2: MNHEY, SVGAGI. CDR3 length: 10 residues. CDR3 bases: TGTGCCAGCACCAAGGAGGGGTTCAGTTTT. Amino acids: CASTKEGFSF.

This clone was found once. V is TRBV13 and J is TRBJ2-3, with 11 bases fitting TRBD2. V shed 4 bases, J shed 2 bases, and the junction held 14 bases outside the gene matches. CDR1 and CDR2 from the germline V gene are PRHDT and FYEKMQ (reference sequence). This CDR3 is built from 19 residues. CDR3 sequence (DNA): TGTGCCAGCAGCTCCCGGCTGGGGCTAGCGGGGGGCTTCACAGATACGCAGTATTTT. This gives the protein CASSSRLGLAGGFTDTQYF.

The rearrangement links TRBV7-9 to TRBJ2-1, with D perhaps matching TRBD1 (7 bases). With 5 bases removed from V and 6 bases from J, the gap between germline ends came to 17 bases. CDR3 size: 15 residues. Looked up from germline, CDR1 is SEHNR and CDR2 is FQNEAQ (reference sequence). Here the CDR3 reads CASSVPGGLVNEQFF. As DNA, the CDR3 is TGTGCCAGCAGCGTCCCAGGGGGGCTGGTCAATGAGCAGTTCTTC.

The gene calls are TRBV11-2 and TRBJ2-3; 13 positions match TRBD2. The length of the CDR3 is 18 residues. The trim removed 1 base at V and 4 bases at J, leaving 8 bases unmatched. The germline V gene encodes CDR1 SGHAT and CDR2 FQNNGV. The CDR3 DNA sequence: TGTGCCAGCAGCTTAGCTAGGCAAGGACTAGCGGGGGCAGATACGCAGTATTTT. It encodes CASSLARQGLAGADTQYF.

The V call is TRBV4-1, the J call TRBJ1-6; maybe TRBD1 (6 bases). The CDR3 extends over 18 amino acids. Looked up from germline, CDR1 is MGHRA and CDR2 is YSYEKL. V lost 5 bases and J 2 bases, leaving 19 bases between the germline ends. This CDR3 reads CASSSPPQGLPYNSPLHF. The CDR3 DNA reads TGCGCCAGCAGCTCGCCTCCCCAGGGGTTACCCTATAATTCACCCCTCCACTTT.

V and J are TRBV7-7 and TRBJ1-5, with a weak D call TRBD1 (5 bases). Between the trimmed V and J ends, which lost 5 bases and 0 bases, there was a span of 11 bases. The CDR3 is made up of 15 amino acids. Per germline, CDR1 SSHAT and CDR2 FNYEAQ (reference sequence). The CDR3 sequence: CASSQGVCSNQPQHF. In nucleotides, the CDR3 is TGTGCCAGCAGCCAAGGGGTCTGTAGCAATCAGCCCCAGCATTTT.

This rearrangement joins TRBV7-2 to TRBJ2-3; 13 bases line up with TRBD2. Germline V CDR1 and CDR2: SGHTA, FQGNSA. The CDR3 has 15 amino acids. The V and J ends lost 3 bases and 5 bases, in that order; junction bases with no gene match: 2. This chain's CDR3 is CASSLGLAGIDTQYF. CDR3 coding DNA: TGTGCCAGCAGCTTGGGACTAGCGGGGATAGATACGCAGTATTTT.

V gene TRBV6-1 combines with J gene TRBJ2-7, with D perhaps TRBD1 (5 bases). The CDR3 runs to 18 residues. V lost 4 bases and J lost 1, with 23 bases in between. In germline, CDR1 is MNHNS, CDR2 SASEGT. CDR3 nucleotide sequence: TGTGCCAGCAGTGGACCACGAACAGGTAACCCCGTGTCCTACGAGCAGTACTTC. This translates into CASSGPRTGNPVSYEQYF.

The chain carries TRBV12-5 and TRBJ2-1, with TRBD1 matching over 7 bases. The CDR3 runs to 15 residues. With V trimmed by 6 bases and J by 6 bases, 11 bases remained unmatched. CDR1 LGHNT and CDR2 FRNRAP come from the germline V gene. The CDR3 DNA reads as TGTGCTAGTGGCCTAACCGGGACAGCAGCCAATGAGCAGTTCTTC. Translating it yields CASGLTGTAANEQFF.

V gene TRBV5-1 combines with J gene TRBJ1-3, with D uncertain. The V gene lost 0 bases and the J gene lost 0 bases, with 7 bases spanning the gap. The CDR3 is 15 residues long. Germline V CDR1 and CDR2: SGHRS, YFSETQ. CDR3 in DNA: TGCGCCAGCAGCTTGGCCGTTAACTCTGGAAACACCATATATTTT. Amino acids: CASSLAVNSGNTIYF.

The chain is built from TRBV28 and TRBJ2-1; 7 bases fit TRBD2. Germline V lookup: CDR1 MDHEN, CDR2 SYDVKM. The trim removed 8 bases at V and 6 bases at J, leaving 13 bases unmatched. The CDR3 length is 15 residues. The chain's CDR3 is CASGSGGISLNEQFF. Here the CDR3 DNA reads TGTGCCAGCGGGTCCGGGGGGATATCGCTCAATGAGCAGTTCTTC.

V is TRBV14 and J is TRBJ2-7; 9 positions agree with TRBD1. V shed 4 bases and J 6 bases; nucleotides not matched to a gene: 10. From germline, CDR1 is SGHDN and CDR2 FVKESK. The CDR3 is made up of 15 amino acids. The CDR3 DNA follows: TGTGCCAGCAGCCGTTATTCCGGGACAGGGAGCGAGCAGTACTTC. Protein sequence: CASSRYSGTGSEQYF.

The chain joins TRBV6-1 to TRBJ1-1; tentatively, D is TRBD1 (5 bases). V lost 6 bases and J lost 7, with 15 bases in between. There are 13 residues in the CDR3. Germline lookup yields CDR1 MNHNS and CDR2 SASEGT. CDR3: CASRLRGRVEAFF. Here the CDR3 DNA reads TGTGCCAGCAGACTAAGGGGAAGGGTTGAAGCTTTCTTT.

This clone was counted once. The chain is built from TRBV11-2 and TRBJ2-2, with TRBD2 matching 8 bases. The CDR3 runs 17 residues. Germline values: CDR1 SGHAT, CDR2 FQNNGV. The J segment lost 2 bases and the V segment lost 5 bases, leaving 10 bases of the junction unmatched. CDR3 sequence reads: CASSPPRGGLNTGELFF. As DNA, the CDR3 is TGTGCCAGCAGCCCCCCACGGGGGGGACTCAACACCGGGGAGCTGTTTTTT.

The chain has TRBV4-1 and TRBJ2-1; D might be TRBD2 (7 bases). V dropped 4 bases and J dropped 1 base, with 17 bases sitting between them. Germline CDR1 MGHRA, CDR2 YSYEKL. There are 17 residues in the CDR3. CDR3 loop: CASSRDEGGASYNEQFF. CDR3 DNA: TGCGCCAGCAGCCGTGATGAGGGGGGGGCTTCCTACAATGAGCAGTTCTTC.

The DNA for the CDR3 is TGTGCCAGCAGCCGGACCCGGACATCTCCCTACGAGCAGTACTTC. This codes for CASSRTRTSPYEQYF. J is TRBJ2-7 and V is TRBV28; tentatively, D is TRBD1 (5 bases). The ends were cut back, 6 bases at V and 2 bases at J, with 17 bases in the middle. This CDR3 has 15 residues. The V gene's germline CDR1 is MDHEN and CDR2 SYDVKM.

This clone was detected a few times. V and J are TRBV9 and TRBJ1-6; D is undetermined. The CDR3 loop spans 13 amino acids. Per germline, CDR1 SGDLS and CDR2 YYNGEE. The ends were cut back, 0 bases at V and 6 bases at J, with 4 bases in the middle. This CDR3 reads CASSVASNSPLHF. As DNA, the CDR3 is TGTGCCAGCAGCGTAGCTAGTAATTCACCCCTCCACTTT.

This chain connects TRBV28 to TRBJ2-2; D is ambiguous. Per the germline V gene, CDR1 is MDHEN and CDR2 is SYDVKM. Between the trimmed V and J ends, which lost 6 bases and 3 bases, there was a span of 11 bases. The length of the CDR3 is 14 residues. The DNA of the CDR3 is TGTGCCAGCAGGCCCGAGAGATACACCGGGGAGCTGTTTTTT. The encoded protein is CASRPERYTGELFF.